The present T cell receptor beta chain was sequenced within a study of HIV-infected patients and healthy controls (dated by TCRdb to 2013 to 2014). About the full investigation: Whether deep TCR repertoire sequencing of small blood samples from HIV patients could capture immune perturbation and reconstitution was tested in the study.

SuperScript III was used to reverse transcribe 500 ng RNA with primers targeting the alpha and beta constant regions. Separate alpha and beta chain libraries were made by chain-specific third strand synthesis with multiplexing indices. The protocol used a single primer pair to amplify all rearrangements within a chain, which avoided primer bias, and attached molecular barcodes to each cDNA molecule. T4 RNA Ligase 1 joined purified cDNA to a 5' RACE adapter that carried a random hexamer and the SP2 sequencing primer site. Second strand synthesis was performed with Phusion polymerase and primed from the SP2 site, and slow temperature ramps were applied to favor optimal annealing. Each molecule's 12-nucleotide barcode consisted of two random hexamer sequences, both added before amplification and joined together. A brief initial PCR introduced P5 and P7 adapter elements together with a second index, and a roughly 22-cycle amplification PCR using P5s and P7 primers was subsequently performed. In total the libraries went through roughly 29 PCR cycles, after which the libraries were quantified on a Qubit, sized on a Bioanalyzer, and diluted to 4 nM. The normalized libraries were sequenced on an Illumina MiSeq using 2 x 250 paired-end kits. Reverse transcription reactions underwent purification over MinElute columns, with elution into roughly 10 ul Tris-Cl. The adapter ligations were run for roughly 25 hours at 16 degrees C, and AMPure XP beads at a 1:1 ratio were afterwards used to clean them. The authors processed their data as follows. A modified Decombinator processed the demultiplexed FASTQ files and output V, J, insert and barcode information. Sequences that shared a barcode but differed from the dominant sequence were discarded as errors, and original cDNA molecules were estimated by counting barcodes clustered at Levenshtein distance 3. The R packages ineq, vegan, igraph and RCytoscape were used for downstream analyses, with IMGT nomenclature and CDR3 definitions applied. V gene usage was calculated across distinct sequences, with every TCR tallied a single time to avoid skew from clonal expansion. Unique CDR3 amino acid sequences within a donor were connected in similarity networks whenever two sequences differed by a single Levenshtein edit. In the repertoires, a search was made for a compiled set of published HIV-specific CDR3s (approximately 90 alpha, some 700 beta) and CMV-specific CDR3s (fewer than 14 alpha, about 250 beta). Random subsampling to size-matched repertoires demonstrated that the decreased diversity in patients did not result from their lower sequence numbers. TCRdb reworked the public reads: Q25 trimming with fastp, MiXCR clone assembly, productive beta chains retained. Each CDR3 protein gets just one entry, which takes the most common genes and DNA from the rows behind it. Clone size and V and J calls follow TCRdb, not the original study. Counted in this sample were 15,000 to 20,000 distinct CDR3 sequences; 5.5% of them appeared once. The ten largest clones capture 1.9% of the sample.

The paper's findings and limits, for the study overall: Healthy controls shared more CDR3s between individuals than HIV+ patients, by Jaccard index and by count of highly shared sequences. In the samples, alpha-beta chain pairing was left undetermined. Compared with untreated HIV+ repertoires, healthy control repertoires had roughly threefold more distinct CDR3s and a higher Shannon diversity. Significantly higher mean Gini indices were seen in HIV-infected repertoires than in controls, possibly reflecting oligoclonality. In HIV-infected patients, the apparent post-therapy recovery of the Gini index was not replicated in size-matched repertoire data. Using whole blood restricted sequencing depth and prevented separating the dynamics of distinct T-cell subpopulations. The study cohorts differed slightly in age and sex profile, but those differences did not account for the observed differences in diversity. The study did not determine donor HLA types. During therapy, a significant decrease in frequency was seen for HIV-associated CDR3s, whereas no significant change was found for CMV-associated CDR3s, although most of them became more frequent. MAIT cell alpha-chain CDR3s were present at high frequency in healthy controls but severely depleted in HIV+ repertoires. Differing numbers of distinct sequences in patients and controls hindered comparison, and size-matching assigned excessive weight to rare events in the HIV-infected data. Compared with controls, HIV-infected patients showed significantly different mean usage of eight alpha and eight beta V genes. Only sixteen HIV-infected individuals were processed, which the authors considered a major limit on how widely the findings apply.

Whole blood was used without cell fractionation, so all unsorted peripheral T cells were reflected in the repertoire. As controls, roughly 10 uninfected healthy donors were sampled, and a few of those donors gave samples twice, around 3 months apart. For RNA extraction, a 2.5 ml sample of peripheral blood was drawn into Tempus tubes. Residual genomic DNA was removed with the TURBO-DNase kit and globin mRNA was depleted with GLOBINclear. This clonotype was counted ten times or more. Which antigen it targets is not known. The input lacks base qualities; no much larger clone sits a single base away. CDR1 and CDR2, looked up from the germline V gene, are SGHTA and FQGNSA. Trimming takes 5 bases from V and 2 bases from J, and the germline ends sit 9 bases apart. The CDR3 covers 13 residues, taking in both the cysteine and the phenylalanine. CDR3 DNA is the only sequence kept; it has 39 bases, read in frame from the first base.

The chain is made from TRBV7-2 and TRBJ1-1, with no confidently assigned D gene. Sequencing input: blood. This TCR was recovered from an adult in good health. The nucleotide sequence reads TGTGCCAGCAGCCCCGTGTTAAACACTGAAGCTTTCTTT. This gives the protein CASSPVLNTEAFF.